What follows are 5 T cell receptor beta chains derived from one specimen sequenced in a study of T cells in localized non-small cell lung cancer. Using immunoSEQ multiplex PCR, the repertoire was profiled, and TCRdb retains in-frame clones only, with some absent. The profile shows 6,000 to 7,500 clones, under 65% of them singletons. This specimen consisted of lymph node tissue, obtained before any cancer treatment. The receptors were sampled from an older female donor with stage I lung adenocarcinoma.

The chain is built from TRBV28 and TRBJ1-1; D remains unclear. The CDR3 is made up of 13 amino acids. V lost 2 bases to trimming and J lost 6 bases, with 10 bases between them. CDR1 and CDR2 (germline): MDHEN, SYDVKM. CDR3 amino acids: CASSLVEPPEAFF. The CDR3 DNA is TGTGCCAGCAGTTTAGTGGAACCTCCTGAAGCTTTCTTT. Complete variable domain (other parts from reference TRBV28 and TRBJ1-1): DVKVTQSSRYLVKRTGEKVFLECVQDMDHENMFWYRQDPGLGLRLIYFSYDVKMKEKGDIPEGYSVSREKKERFSLILESASTNQTSMYLCASSLVEPPEAFFGQGTRLTVV.

V and J are TRBV30 and TRBJ1-1; D uncertain. The V end lost 0 bases, the J end lost 0 bases, and 14 bases lay between the germline ends. Germline CDR1 reads GTSNPN; CDR2 reads SVGIG (reference sequence). The CDR3 covers 16 residues. Here the CDR3 reads CAWSVPFGDMNTEAFF. The CDR3 region has the DNA TGTGCCTGGAGTGTCCCCTTTGGGGATATGAACACTGAAGCTTTCTTT.

The chain links TRBV28 to TRBJ2-3; TRBD1 matches at 9 bases. The J segment lost 4 bases and the V segment lost 3 bases, leaving 2 bases of the junction unmatched. This CDR3 is 14 amino acids long. Germline assignment: CDR1 MDHEN and CDR2 SYDVKM. Here the CDR3 reads CASSFRQGADTQYF. The CDR3 nucleotides read TGTGCCAGCAGTTTCCGACAGGGGGCAGATACGCAGTATTTT.

In its sample, this clone was seen once. CDR3 protein: CASKKGSSGANVLTF. CDR3 sequence (DNA): TGTGCCAGTAAAAAGGGTTCCTCTGGGGCCAACGTCCTGACTTTC. V gene TRBV19 combines with J gene TRBJ2-6; no clear D gene. Trimming stripped 7 bases from V and 0 bases from J, with 10 bases between. This CDR3 contains 15 residues. CDR1 LNHDA and CDR2 SQIVND come from the germline V gene (reference sequence).

This clone was counted only a few times. This chain links TRBV6-8 with TRBJ1-1; D gene ambiguous. CDR1 and CDR2 from the germline V gene are MNHGY and SAAAGT. The V end lost 5 bases, the J end lost 11 bases, and 18 bases lay between the germline ends. The CDR3 totals 13 residues. CDR3 nucleotides: TGTGCCAGCAGTGTAGTAAGGGAGTACGAGGCTTTCTTT. Encoded protein: CASSVVREYEAFF.